The subject of this entry is one TCR beta chain. Its antigen is unidentified. This entry is derived from a study of T-cell reconstitution after alpha-beta-depleted transplantation in children. Study-level results: There were some patients whose high TCRbeta diversity at day 60 came from surviving recipient T cells and thymic progenitors. Newly produced T cells mostly accounted for T-cell counts and diversity one year post-transplant. In patients about two months after transplant, alpha-beta T cells reportedly arose from several hundred expanded graft clones.

Per germline, CDR1 SGHRS and CDR2 YFSETQ. This CDR3 has 16 amino acids. Deletions cut 6 bases from V and 2 bases from J, with 17 bases between. Unique molecular identifiers were incorporated when the TCRbeta library was constructed. TCRdb fed the PCR reads into MiXCR, producing one record per CDR3 protein. This table has a few hundred thousand distinct CDR3 sequences, roughly 16% appearing once. The chain combines TRBV5-1 with TRBJ2-2; TRBD1 is a possible D gene (6 bases). Here the sequenced sample was PBMCs, mostly from graft donor cells, taken 360 days after TCRalphabeta/CD19-depleted stem cell transplant. The clonotype originates from a boy in the first two years of life who had a stem cell transplant for Wiskott-Aldrich syndrome, so the T cells may come from the graft donor. The CDR3 region has the DNA TGCGCCAGCAAAACAACCGGACAGATCAACACCGGGGAGCTGTTTTTT. Protein product: CASKTTGQINTGELFF.